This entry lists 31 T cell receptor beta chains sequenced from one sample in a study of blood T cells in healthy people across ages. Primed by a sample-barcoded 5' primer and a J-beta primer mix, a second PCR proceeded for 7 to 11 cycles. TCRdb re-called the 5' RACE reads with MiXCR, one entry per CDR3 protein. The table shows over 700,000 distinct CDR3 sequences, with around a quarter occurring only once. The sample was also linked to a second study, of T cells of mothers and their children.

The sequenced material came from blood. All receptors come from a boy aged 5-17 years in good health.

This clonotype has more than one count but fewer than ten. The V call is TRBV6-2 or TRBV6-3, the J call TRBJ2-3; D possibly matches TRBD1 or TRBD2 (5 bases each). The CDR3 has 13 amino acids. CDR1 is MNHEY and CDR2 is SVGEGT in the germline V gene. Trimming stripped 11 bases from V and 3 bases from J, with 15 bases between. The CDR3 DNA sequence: TGTGCCTCCCGGGACGGCGCGACAGATACGCAGTATTTT. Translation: CASRDGATDTQYF.

The CDR3 DNA is TGTGCCAGCAGTTACTTAACCAGGGGGATCTATGGCTACACCTTC. Translating gives CASSYLTRGIYGYTF. This chain uses TRBV6-5 with TRBJ1-2, with 7 positions matching TRBD1. Per germline, CDR1 MNHEY and CDR2 SVGAGI. The V segment lost 1 base and the J segment 4 bases; nucleotides outside the gene matches: 6. The CDR3 has 15 amino acids.

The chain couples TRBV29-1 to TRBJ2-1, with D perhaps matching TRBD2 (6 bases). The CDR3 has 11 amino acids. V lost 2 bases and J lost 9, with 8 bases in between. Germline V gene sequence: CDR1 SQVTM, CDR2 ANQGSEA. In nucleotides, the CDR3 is TGCAGCGTTGAATTGGGAGGTGAGCAGTTCTTC. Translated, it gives CSVELGGEQFF.

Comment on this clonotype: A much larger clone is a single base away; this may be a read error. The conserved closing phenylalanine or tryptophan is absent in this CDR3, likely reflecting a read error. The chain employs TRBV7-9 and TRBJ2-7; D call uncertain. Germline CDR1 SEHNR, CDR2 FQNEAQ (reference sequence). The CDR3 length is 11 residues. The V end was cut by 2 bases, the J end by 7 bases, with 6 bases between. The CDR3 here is CASSLTDEQYS. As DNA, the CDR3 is TGTGCCAGCAGCTTAACGGATGAGCAGTACTCC.

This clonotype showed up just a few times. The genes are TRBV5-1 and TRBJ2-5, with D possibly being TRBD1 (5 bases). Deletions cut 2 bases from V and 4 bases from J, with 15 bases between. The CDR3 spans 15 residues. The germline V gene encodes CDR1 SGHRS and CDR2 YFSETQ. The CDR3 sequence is CASSFNQGVGETQYF. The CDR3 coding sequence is TGCGCCAGCAGCTTCAACCAGGGTGTAGGAGAGACCCAGTACTTC.

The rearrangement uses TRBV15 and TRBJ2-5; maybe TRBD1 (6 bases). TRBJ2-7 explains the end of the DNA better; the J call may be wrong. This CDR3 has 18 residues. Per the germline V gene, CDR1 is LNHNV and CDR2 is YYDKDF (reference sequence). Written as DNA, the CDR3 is TGTGCCACCAGCAGAGATCCCGACAGGCGGCTCTTGTCCTACGAGCAGTACTTC. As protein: CATSRDPDRRLLSYEQYF.

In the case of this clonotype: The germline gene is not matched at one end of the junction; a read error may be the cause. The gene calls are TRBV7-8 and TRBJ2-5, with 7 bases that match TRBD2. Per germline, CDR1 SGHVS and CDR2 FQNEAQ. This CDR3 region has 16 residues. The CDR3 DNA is TGTGCCAGCAGCTTAAGCGCTAGCGGATTCCAAGAGTCCCAGTACTTC. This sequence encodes CASSLSASGFQESQYF. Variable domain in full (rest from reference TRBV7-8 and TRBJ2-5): GAGVSQSPRYKVAKRGQDVALRCDPISGHVSLFWYQQALGQGPEFLTYFQNEAQLDKSGLPSDRFFAERPEGSVSTLKIQRTQQEDSAVYLCASSLSASGFQESQYFGPGTRLLVL.

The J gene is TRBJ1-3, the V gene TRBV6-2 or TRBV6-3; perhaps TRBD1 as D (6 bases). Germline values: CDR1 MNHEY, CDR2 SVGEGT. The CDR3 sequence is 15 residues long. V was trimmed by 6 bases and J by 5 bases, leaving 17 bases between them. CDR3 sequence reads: CASRDTDRSRNTIYF. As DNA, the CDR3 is TGTGCCAGCAGGGATACGGACAGAAGCCGAAACACCATATATTTT.

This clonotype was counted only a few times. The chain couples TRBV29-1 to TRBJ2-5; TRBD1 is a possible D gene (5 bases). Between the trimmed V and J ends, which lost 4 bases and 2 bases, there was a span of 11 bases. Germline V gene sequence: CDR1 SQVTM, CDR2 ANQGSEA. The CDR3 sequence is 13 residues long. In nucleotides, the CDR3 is TGCAGCGTTGGACAGATTTTACAAGAGACCCAGTACTTC. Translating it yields CSVGQILQETQYF.

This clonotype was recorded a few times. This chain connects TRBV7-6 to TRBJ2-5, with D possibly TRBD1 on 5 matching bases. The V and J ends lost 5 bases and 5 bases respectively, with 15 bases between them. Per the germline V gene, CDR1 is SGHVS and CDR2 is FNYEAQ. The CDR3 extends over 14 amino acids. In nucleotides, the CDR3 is TGTGCCAGCAGCCCTCAGGGCGTCCCGGAGACCCAGTACTTC. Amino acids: CASSPQGVPETQYF. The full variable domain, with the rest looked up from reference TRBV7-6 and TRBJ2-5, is GAGVSQSPRYKVTKRGQDVALRCDPISGHVSLYWYRQALGQGPEFLTYFNYEAQQDKSGLPNDRFSAERPEGSISTLTIQRTEQRDSAMYRCASSPQGVPETQYFGPGTRLLVL.

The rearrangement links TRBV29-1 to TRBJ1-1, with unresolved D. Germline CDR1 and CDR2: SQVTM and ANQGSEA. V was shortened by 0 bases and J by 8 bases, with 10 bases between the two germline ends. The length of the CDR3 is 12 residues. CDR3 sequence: CSVEEGILEAFF. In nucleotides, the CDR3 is TGCAGCGTTGAAGAGGGCATTTTAGAAGCTTTCTTT.

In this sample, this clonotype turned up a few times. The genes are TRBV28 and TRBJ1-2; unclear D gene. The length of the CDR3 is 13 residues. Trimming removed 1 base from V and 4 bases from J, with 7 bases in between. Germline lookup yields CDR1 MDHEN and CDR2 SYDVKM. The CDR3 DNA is TGTGCCAGCAGTTTATCCCAGACCTATGGCTACACCTTC. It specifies CASSLSQTYGYTF.

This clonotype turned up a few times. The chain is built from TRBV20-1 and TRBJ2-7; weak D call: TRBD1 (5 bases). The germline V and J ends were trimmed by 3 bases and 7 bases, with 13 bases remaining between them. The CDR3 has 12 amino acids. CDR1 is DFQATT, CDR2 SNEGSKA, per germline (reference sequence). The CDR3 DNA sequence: TGCAGTGCTAGTGAGCAGGGCAGGGAGCAGTACTTC. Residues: CSASEQGREQYF.

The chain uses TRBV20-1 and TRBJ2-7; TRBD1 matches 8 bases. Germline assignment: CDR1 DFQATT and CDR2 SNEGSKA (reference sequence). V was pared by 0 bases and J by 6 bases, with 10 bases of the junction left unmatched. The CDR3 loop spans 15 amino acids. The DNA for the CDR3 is TGCAGTGCTAGAGATCTGAGGACAGGGTTGGGCGAGCAGTACTTC. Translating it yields CSARDLRTGLGEQYF.

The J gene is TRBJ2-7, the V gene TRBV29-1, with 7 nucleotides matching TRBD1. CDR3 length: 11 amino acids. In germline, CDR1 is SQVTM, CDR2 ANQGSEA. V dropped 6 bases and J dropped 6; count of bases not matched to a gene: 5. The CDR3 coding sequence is TGCAGCGTAAGCACAGGGGTCGAGCAGTACTTC. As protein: CSVSTGVEQYF.

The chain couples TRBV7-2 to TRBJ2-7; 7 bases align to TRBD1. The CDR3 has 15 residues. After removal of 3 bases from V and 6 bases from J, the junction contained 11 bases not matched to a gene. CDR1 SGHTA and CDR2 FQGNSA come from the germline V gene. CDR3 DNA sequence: TGTGCCAGCAGCTTTCGACAGGGCGTTTTGGGCGAGCAGTACTTC. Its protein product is CASSFRQGVLGEQYF.

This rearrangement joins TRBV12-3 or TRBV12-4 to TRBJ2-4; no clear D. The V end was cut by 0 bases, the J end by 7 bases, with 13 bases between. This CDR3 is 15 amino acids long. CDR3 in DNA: TGTGCCAGCAGTTTAGCGCTCTGGGGTGCGAACATTCAGTACTTC. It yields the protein CASSLALWGANIQYF.

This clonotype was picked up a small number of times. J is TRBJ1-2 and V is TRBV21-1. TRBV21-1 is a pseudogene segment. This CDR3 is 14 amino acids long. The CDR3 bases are TGTGCCAGCAGCATCCGGCGGGGTGGAGATGGCTACACCTTC. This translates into CASSIRRGGDGYTF.

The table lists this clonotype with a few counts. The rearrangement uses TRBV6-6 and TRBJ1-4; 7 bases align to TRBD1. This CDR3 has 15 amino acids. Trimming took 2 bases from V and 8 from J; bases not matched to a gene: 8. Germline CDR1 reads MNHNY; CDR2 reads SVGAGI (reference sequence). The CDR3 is CASSYAQGSGEKLFF. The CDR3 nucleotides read TGTGCCAGCAGTTACGCACAGGGGTCAGGAGAAAAACTGTTTTTT.

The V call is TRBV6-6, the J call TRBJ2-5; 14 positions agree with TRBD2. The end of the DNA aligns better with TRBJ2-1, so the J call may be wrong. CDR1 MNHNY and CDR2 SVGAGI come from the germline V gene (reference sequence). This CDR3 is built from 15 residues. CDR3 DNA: TGTGCCAGCAGTTGGGGACTAGCGGGAGAGGATGAGCAGTTCTTC. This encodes CASSWGLAGEDEQFF.

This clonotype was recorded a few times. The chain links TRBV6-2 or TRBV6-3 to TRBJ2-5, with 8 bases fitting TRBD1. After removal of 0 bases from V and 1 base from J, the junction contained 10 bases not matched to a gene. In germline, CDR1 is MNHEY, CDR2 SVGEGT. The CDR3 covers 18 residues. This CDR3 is CASSYSFLTGAVQETQYF. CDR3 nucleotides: TGTGCCAGCAGTTACTCGTTTTTGACAGGGGCCGTCCAAGAGACCCAGTACTTC.

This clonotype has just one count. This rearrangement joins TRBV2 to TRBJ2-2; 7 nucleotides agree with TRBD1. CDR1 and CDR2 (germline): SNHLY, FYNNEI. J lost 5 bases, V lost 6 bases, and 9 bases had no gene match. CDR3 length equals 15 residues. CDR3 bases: TGTGCCAGCAGCACAGGGGACGGGGATACCGGGGAGCTGTTTTTT. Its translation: CASSTGDGDTGELFF.

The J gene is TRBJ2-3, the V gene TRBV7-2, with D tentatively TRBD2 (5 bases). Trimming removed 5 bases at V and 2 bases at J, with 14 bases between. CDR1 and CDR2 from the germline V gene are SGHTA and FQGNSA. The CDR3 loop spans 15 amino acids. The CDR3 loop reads CASSSGLTNTDTQYF. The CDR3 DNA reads TGTGCCAGCAGCAGCGGACTCACCAACACAGATACGCAGTATTTT.

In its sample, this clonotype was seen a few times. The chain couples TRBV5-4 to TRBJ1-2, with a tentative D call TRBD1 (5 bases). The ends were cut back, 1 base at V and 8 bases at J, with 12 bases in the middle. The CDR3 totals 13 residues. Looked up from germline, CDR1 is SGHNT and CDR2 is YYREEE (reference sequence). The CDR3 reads CASSLLGGYGYTF. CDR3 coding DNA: TGTGCCAGCAGCTTGCTGGGGGGATACGGCTACACCTTC. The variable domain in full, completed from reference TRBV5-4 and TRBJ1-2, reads ETGVTQSPTHLIKTRGQQVTLRCSSQSGHNTVSWYQQALGQGPQFIFQYYREEENGRGNFPPRFSGLQFPNYSSELNVNALELDDSALYLCASSLLGGYGYTFGSGTRLTVV.

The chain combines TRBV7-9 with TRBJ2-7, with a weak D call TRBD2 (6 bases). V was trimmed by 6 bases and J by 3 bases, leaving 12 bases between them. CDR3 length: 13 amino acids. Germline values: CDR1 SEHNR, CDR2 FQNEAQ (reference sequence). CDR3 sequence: CASSAWGGYEQYF. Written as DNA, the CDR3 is TGTGCCAGCAGTGCCTGGGGAGGCTACGAGCAGTACTTC.

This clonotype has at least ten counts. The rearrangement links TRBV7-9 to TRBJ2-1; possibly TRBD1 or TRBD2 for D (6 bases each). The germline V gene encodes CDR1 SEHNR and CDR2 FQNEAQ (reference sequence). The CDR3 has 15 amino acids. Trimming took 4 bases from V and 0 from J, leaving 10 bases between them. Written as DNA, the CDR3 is TGTGCCAGCAGCTCGCGGGACATCTCCTACAATGAGCAGTTCTTC. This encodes CASSSRDISYNEQFF.

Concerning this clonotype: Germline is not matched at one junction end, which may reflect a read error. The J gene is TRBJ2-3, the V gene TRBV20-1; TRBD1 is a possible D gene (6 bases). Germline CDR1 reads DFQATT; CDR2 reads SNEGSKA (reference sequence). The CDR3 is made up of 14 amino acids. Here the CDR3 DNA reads TGCAGTGCAACCGACAGGTCACGCACAGATACGCGGTATTTT. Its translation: CSATDRSRTDTRYF.

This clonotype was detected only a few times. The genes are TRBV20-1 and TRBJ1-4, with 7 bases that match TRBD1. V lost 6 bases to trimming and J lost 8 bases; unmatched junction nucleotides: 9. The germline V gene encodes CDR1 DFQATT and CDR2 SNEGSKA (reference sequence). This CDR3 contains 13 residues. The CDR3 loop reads CSARGPPGEKLFF. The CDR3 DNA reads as TGCAGTGCGAGGGGGCCGCCGGGGGAAAAACTGTTTTTT.

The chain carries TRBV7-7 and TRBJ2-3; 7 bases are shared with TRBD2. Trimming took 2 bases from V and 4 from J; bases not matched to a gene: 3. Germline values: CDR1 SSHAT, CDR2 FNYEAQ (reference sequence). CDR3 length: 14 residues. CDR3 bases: TGTGCCAGCAGCTTAATGGGGAGGGCAGATACGCAGTATTTT. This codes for CASSLMGRADTQYF. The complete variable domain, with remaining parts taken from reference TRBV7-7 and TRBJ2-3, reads GAGVSQSPRYKVTKRGQDVTLRCDPISSHATLYWYQQALGQGPEFLTYFNYEAQPDKSGLPSDRFSAERPEGSISTLTIQRTEQRDSAMYRCASSLMGRADTQYFGPGTRLTVL.

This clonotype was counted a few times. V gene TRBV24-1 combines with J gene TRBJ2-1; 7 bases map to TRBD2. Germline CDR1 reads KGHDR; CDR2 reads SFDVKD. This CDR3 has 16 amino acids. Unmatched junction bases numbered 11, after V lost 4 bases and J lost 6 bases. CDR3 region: CATSDPQMPSGNEQFF. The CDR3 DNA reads TGTGCCACCAGTGACCCTCAAATGCCTAGCGGCAATGAGCAGTTCTTC.

CDR3 nucleotide sequence: TGCAGCGTTGAAGATAATACCTCCTACGAGCAGTACTTC. Translated: CSVEDNTSYEQYF. J is TRBJ2-5 and V is TRBV29-1; no reliable D call. The DNA end is a closer match to TRBJ2-7, so the J assignment may be wrong. The germline V gene encodes CDR1 SQVTM and CDR2 ANQGSEA. This CDR3 spans 13 amino acids.